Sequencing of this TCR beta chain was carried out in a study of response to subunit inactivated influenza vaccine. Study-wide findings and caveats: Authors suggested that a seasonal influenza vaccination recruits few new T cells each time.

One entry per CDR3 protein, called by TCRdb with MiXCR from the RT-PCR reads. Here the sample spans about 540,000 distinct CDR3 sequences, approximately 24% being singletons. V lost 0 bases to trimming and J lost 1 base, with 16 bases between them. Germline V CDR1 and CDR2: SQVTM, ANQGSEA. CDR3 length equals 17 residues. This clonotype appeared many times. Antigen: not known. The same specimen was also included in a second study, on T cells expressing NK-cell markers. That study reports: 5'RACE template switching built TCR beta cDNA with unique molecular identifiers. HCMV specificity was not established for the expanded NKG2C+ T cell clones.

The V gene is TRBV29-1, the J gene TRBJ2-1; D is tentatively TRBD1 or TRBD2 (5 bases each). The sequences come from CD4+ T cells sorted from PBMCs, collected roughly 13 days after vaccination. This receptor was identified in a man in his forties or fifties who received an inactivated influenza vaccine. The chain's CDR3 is CSVEDGGMATSYNEQFF. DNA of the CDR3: TGCAGCGTTGAAGATGGGGGAATGGCGACATCCTACAATGAGCAGTTCTTC.